These 29 T cell receptor beta chains were sequenced from one sample in a study of radiotherapy plus CTLA-4 blockade in lung cancer. Sequencing used immunoSEQ multiplex PCR; TCRdb keeps in-frame clones, though not all of them. The sample comprises about 48,000 clones, around four fifths of which are singletons, and approximately 3.3% rests with the top ten. Specimen: peripheral blood, collected from a patient treated with radiotherapy plus ipilimumab. The receptor set was obtained from a human donor with non-small cell lung cancer who had stable disease on radiotherapy plus ipilimumab.

The V and J genes are TRBV2 and TRBJ2-1, with a tentative D call TRBD2 (7 bases). Trimming took off 6 bases at V and 10 bases at J, with 22 bases between the two ends. Germline V gene data show CDR1 as SNHLY and CDR2 as FYNNEI. This CDR3 comprises 15 residues. CDR3 region: CASSLLGGPGGEQFF. CDR3 nucleotides: TGTGCCAGCAGCCTCCTCGGGGGGCCCGGCGGGGAGCAGTTCTTC.

This chain connects TRBV7-9 to TRBJ2-5, with 7 bases lining up with TRBD2. Per germline, CDR1 SEHNR and CDR2 FQNEAQ (reference sequence). The CDR3 loop spans 12 amino acids. Losses at the gene ends were 8 bases for V and 4 bases for J; bases not matched to a gene: 4. CDR3 bases: TGTGCCAGCCGGCCGGGGGGAGAGACCCAGTACTTC. Translation gives CASRPGGETQYF. The full variable domain, with the rest looked up from reference TRBV7-9 and TRBJ2-5, is DTGVSQNPRHKITKRGQNVTFRCDPISEHNRLYWYRQTLGQGPEFLTYFQNEAQLEKSRLLSDRFSAERPKGSFSTLEIQRTEQGDSAMYLCASRPGGETQYFGPGTRLLVL.

The chain has TRBV10-1 and TRBJ2-3, with TRBD2 matching 13 bases. Germline V gives CDR1 WNHNN, CDR2 SYGVQD (reference sequence). The junction had 4 bases not matched to a gene; V was cut back by 0 bases and J by 10 bases. The CDR3 contains 15 residues. This CDR3 is CASSESGTSGMAQYF. The CDR3 DNA follows: TGCGCCAGCAGTGAGTCCGGGACTAGCGGGATGGCGCAGTATTTT.

The rearrangement joins TRBV6-8 to TRBJ2-7, with TRBD1 identical over 7 bases. Germline V lookup: CDR1 MNHGY, CDR2 SAAAGT. This CDR3 has 16 amino acids. V was pared by 2 bases and J by 4 bases, with 11 bases of the junction left unmatched. CDR3 DNA: TGTGCCAGCAGTTACCCCTCCGGGACAGCTTCATACGAGCAGTACTTC. Translated: CASSYPSGTASYEQYF.

This clone has a handful of counts. The chain links TRBV7-6 to TRBJ2-1, with D perhaps TRBD2 (6 bases). The CDR3 is 15 residues long. The germline gives CDR1 SGHVS, CDR2 FNYEAQ. Deletions cut 0 bases from V and 6 bases from J, with 12 bases between. The CDR3 sequence is CASSLATVAVNEQFF. The CDR3 bases are TGTGCCAGCAGCTTAGCAACGGTAGCGGTCAATGAGCAGTTCTTC.

CDR3 sequence reads: CASSDQYPQFF. CDR3 sequence (DNA): TGTGCCAGCAGTGACCAGTACCCGCAGTTCTTC. The genes are TRBV2 and TRBJ2-1; D is unresolved. Trimming removed 3 bases at V and 12 bases at J, with 9 bases between. Germline V CDR1 and CDR2: SNHLY, FYNNEI. The CDR3 totals 11 residues.

The chain uses TRBV7-9 and TRBJ2-3; D ambiguous. V dropped 2 bases and J dropped 0 bases, with 12 bases sitting between them. The germline V gene encodes CDR1 SEHNR and CDR2 FQNEAQ (reference sequence). The length of the CDR3 is 16 residues. The CDR3 protein is CASSLYSSGSTDTQYF. As DNA, the CDR3 is TGTGCCAGCAGCTTATATAGCTCTGGGAGCACAGATACGCAGTATTTT. The full variable domain, in which reference TRBV7-9 and TRBJ2-3 provide the parts outside the CDR3, is DTGVSQNPRHKITKRGQNVTFRCDPISEHNRLYWYRQTLGQGPEFLTYFQNEAQLEKSRLLSDRFSAERPKGSFSTLEIQRTEQGDSAMYLCASSLYSSGSTDTQYFGPGTRLTVL.

The chain couples TRBV28 to TRBJ2-7; weak D call: TRBD2 (5 bases). The V end lost 4 bases, the J end lost 7 bases, and 8 bases lay between the germline ends. The CDR3 spans 11 residues. Germline CDR1 is MDHEN and CDR2 is SYDVKM. CDR3 DNA: TGTGCCAGCAGTTGGTCGGGGGAGCAGTACTTC. Translated, it gives CASSWSGEQYF.

This clone has only a few counts. The chain is built from TRBV12-5 and TRBJ1-2; possible D gene TRBD1, 5 bases. The germline V and J ends were trimmed by 6 bases and 2 bases, with 13 bases remaining between them. Germline V CDR1 and CDR2: LGHNT, FRNRAP. The CDR3 runs 14 residues. CDR3 DNA: TGTGCTAGTGGCCCTACTAAGGGGAACTATGGCTACACCTTC. Translating gives CASGPTKGNYGYTF.

The rearrangement joins TRBV7-6 to TRBJ2-2; D unclear. V was pared by 4 bases and J by 0 bases, with 12 bases between. Germline V CDR1 and CDR2: SGHVS, FNYEAQ. The CDR3 sequence is 16 residues long. CDR3: CASSSGGRANTGELFF. CDR3 DNA: TGTGCCAGCAGCTCCGGTGGGCGCGCGAACACCGGGGAGCTGTTTTTT.

The chain joins TRBV7-2 to TRBJ2-2, with TRBD1 matching over 8 bases. There are 15 residues in the CDR3. Trimming removed 5 bases from V and 2 bases from J; junction bases left unmatched: 4. Germline loops: CDR1 SGHTA, CDR2 FQGNSA. The CDR3 loop reads CASSLQGANTGELFF. DNA of the CDR3: TGTGCCAGCAGCCTTCAGGGGGCCAACACCGGGGAGCTGTTTTTT.

The chain recombines TRBV4-3 with TRBJ2-4; 10 bases line up with TRBD2. The CDR3 runs to 17 residues. Germline CDR1 and CDR2: LGHNA and YSLEER. V lost 3 bases, J lost 0 bases, and 5 bases stayed unmatched. CDR3 nucleotide sequence: TGCGCCAGCAGCCAGGACGGACTAGCGGTAGCCAAAAACATTCAGTACTTC. Protein sequence: CASSQDGLAVAKNIQYF.

The chain links TRBV28 to TRBJ2-7; the D gene is possibly TRBD1 (6 bases). Germline V CDR1 and CDR2: MDHEN, SYDVKM. This CDR3 has 16 residues. V shed 6 bases and J shed 4 bases, with 22 bases lying between them. CDR3 coding DNA: TGTGCCAGCAGCCCCCCAGGGGTCGGGACCTCTTACGAGCAGTACTTC. It translates to CASSPPGVGTSYEQYF.

The chain carries TRBV5-1 and TRBJ1-1, with 10 positions matching TRBD1. Germline V gene data show CDR1 as SGHRS and CDR2 as YFSETQ. CDR3 length: 17 amino acids. V lost 0 bases to trimming and J lost 0 bases; unmatched junction nucleotides: 5. CDR3 sequence: CASSLGDRGTMNTEAFF. The CDR3 DNA sequence: TGCGCCAGCAGCTTGGGGGACAGGGGAACCATGAACACTGAAGCTTTCTTT.

The chain combines TRBV6-5 with TRBJ2-2; 12 nucleotides agree with TRBD2. The germline V gene has CDR1 MNHEY and CDR2 SVGAGI. This CDR3 has 15 residues. Trimming cost V 4 bases and J 6 bases; bases outside gene matches: 3. The CDR3 region is CASSSSGRAAGELFF. The CDR3 DNA follows: TGTGCCAGCAGTTCTAGCGGGAGGGCCGCCGGGGAGCTGTTTTTT.

The chain recombines TRBV9 with TRBJ1-1; weak D call: TRBD1 (5 bases). V dropped 4 bases and J dropped 1 base, with 11 bases sitting between them. The CDR3 covers 14 residues. Per germline, CDR1 SGDLS and CDR2 YYNGEE. CDR3 nucleotide sequence: TGTGCCAGCAGCTCGTACAGGACGAACACTGAAGCTTTCTTT. Encoded protein: CASSSYRTNTEAFF.

V and J are TRBV19 and TRBJ1-2; D might be TRBD1 (5 bases). Germline CDR1 LNHDA, CDR2 SQIVND (reference sequence). The V end was cut by 7 bases, the J end by 7 bases, with 10 bases between. CDR3 size: 11 residues. The CDR3 DNA reads as TGTGCCAGTACAGGGCTTGGTGGCTACACCTTC. Translation gives CASTGLGGYTF. Combining the CDR3 with reference TRBV19 and TRBJ1-2 gives the whole variable domain DGGITQSPKYLFRKEGQNVTLSCEQNLNHDAMYWYRQDPGQGLRLIYYSQIVNDFQKGDIAEGYSVSREKKESFPLTVTSAQKNPTAFYLCASTGLGGYTFGSGTRLTVV.

This chain connects TRBV7-9 to TRBJ2-2; D not resolved. Germline CDR1 is SEHNR and CDR2 is FQNEAQ (reference sequence). This CDR3 region has 13 residues. Trimming left V 4 bases short and J 4 bases short, with 7 bases between. CDR3: CASSSSRTGELFF. In DNA form, the CDR3 reads TGTGCCAGCAGCTCCTCTCGCACCGGGGAGCTGTTTTTT.

V gene TRBV4-3 combines with J gene TRBJ1-3; D remains unclear. Germline V gene data show CDR1 as LGHNA and CDR2 as YSLEER. The CDR3 extends over 15 amino acids. V lost 1 base, J lost 4 bases, and 11 bases lay in between. CDR3 DNA sequence: TGCGCCAGCAGCCAAGGCGGGCAATCAGGAAACACCATATATTTT. This translates into CASSQGGQSGNTIYF.

This chain links TRBV21-1 with TRBJ1-3; TRBD1, the D gene given by the table, was not confirmed from the DNA. TRBV21-1 represents a pseudogene. The CDR3 has 16 residues. The CDR3 reads CASSNDTGSSGNTIYF. DNA for the CDR3: TGTGCCAGCAGCAATGATACAGGCAGCTCTGGAAACACCATATATTTT.

The rearrangement links TRBV5-1 to TRBJ2-1; TRBD2 matches at 9 bases. The CDR3 is 16 amino acids. Per germline, CDR1 SGHRS and CDR2 YFSETQ. The J segment lost 9 bases and the V segment lost 0 bases, leaving 10 bases of the junction unmatched. The CDR3 nucleotides are TGCGCCAGCAGCTTGGCTGCGGGAGGGCCTTTTGGTGAGCAGTTCTTC. Encoded protein: CASSLAAGGPFGEQFF.

V gene TRBV5-1 combines with J gene TRBJ2-2, with 9 bases lining up with TRBD1. Unmatched junction bases numbered 9, after V lost 4 bases and J lost 2 bases. There are 17 residues in the CDR3. Germline V lookup: CDR1 SGHRS, CDR2 YFSETQ. The CDR3 spells CASSIPQGALNTGELFF. The DNA of the CDR3 is TGCGCCAGCAGCATACCACAGGGGGCCCTCAACACCGGGGAGCTGTTTTTT. The variable domain in full, with the rest retrieved from reference TRBV5-1 and TRBJ2-2, is KAGVTQTPRYLIKTRGQQVTLSCSPISGHRSVSWYQQTPGQGLQFLFEYFSETQRNKGNFPGRFSGRQFSNSRSEMNVSTLELGDSALYLCASSIPQGALNTGELFFGEGSRLTVL.

The chain is built from TRBV11-2 and TRBJ2-5, with D possibly TRBD1 on 6 matching bases. V was pared by 3 bases and J by 2 bases, with 7 bases between. The germline V gene encodes CDR1 SGHAT and CDR2 FQNNGV. This CDR3 has 13 amino acids. The CDR3 bases are TGTGCCAGCAGCTTGGGGGCACAAGAGACCCAGTACTTC. Its protein product is CASSLGAQETQYF. Full variable domain (outside the CDR3, taken from reference TRBV11-2 and TRBJ2-5): EAGVAQSPRYKIIEKRQSVAFWCNPISGHATLYWYQQILGQGPKLLIQFQNNGVVDDSQLPKDRFSAERLKGVDSTLKIQPAKLEDSAVYLCASSLGAQETQYFGPGTRLLVL.

V usage is TRBV5-1 and J usage is TRBJ2-5, with a possible D match to TRBD1 (6 bases). With 0 bases removed from V and 3 bases from J, the gap between germline ends came to 12 bases. Germline V gene lookup returns CDR1 SGHRS and CDR2 YFSETQ. The CDR3 spans 15 residues. As DNA, the CDR3 is TGCGCCAGCAGCTTGGACGGATCAGGGGAAGAGACCCAGTACTTC. It is translated as CASSLDGSGEETQYF.

The chain combines TRBV7-2 with TRBJ2-1; TRBD1 is a possible D gene (5 bases). The CDR3 loop spans 12 amino acids. V lost 1 base and J lost 12, with 10 bases in between. Germline CDR1 and CDR2: SGHTA and FQGNSA. In DNA form, the CDR3 reads TGTGCCAGCAGCTTAGAGGCTAGGGGGCAGTTCTTC. Translating it yields CASSLEARGQFF.

The chain links TRBV6-6 to TRBJ2-3; 10 bases line up with TRBD1. Germline CDR1 is MNHNY and CDR2 is SVGAGI (reference sequence). Unmatched junction bases numbered 3, after V lost 6 bases and J lost 3 bases. This CDR3 region has 14 residues. CDR3 sequence reads: CASSPGQGTDTQYF. The CDR3 DNA reads as TGTGCCAGCAGCCCGGGACAGGGGACAGATACGCAGTATTTT.

This clone was observed a few times. The genes are TRBV6-4 and TRBJ2-2, with 7 bases lining up with TRBD1. The CDR3 sequence is 14 residues long. With V trimmed by 6 bases and J by 3 bases, 4 bases remained unmatched. Germline CDR1 MRHNA, CDR2 SNTAGT. The CDR3 reads CASSVDRDTGELFF. The CDR3 DNA follows: TGTGCCAGCAGCGTTGACAGGGACACCGGGGAGCTGTTTTTT.

The V and J genes are TRBV11-2 and TRBJ2-7; weak D call: TRBD1 (6 bases). This CDR3 is built from 15 residues. V lost 4 bases to trimming and J lost 2 bases, with 15 bases between them. Germline assignment: CDR1 SGHAT and CDR2 FQNNGV. CDR3 residues: CASSWARGPTYEQYF. The CDR3 coding sequence is TGTGCCAGCAGCTGGGCCAGGGGCCCCACCTACGAGCAGTACTTC.

The CDR3 nucleotides read TGTGCCAGCAGTTTAGTACAGGGGGGCACTGAAGCTTTCTTT. Translated, it gives CASSLVQGGTEAFF. The chain joins TRBV28 to TRBJ1-1, with TRBD1 matching 8 bases. Trimming took 2 bases from V and 4 from J; bases not matched to a gene: 3. Germline V gene lookup returns CDR1 MDHEN and CDR2 SYDVKM. CDR3 size: 14 residues.